This T cell receptor beta chain stems from a study of blood T cell repertoires in COVID-19. Study-level information: COVID-19 samples from acute and convalescent phases originated in the United States, Italy and Spain. In each case, the material was cDNA or gDNA derived from T cells, B-cell-depleted T cells, or PBMCs.

Study processing details: Amplification of reference gene primers provided the estimated nucleated cell counts. Clones were read by immunoSEQ multiplex PCR, and TCRdb kept only the in-frame ones, dropping some. That table supplies the V and J calls and clone size; D and trimming were determined from the DNA. The repertoire has approximately 250,000 clones, roughly 83% of them found once; the top ten carry less than 6%. Germline V gene sequence: CDR1 KGHSH, CDR2 LQKENI. The CDR3 runs 13 residues. On this clone: The junction departs from germline at one end; a sequencing error may be responsible.

This clonotype was sampled from a man in his sixties who had recovered from COVID-19. What was sequenced was peripheral blood. This chain connects TRBV18 to TRBJ2-3, with TRBD2 as a possible D gene (5 bases). The CDR3 here is CASSPLGTDTQYF. The DNA of the CDR3 is TGTGCCAGCTCGCCACTAGGCACAGATACGCAGTATTTT.